This T cell receptor (beta chain) was obtained from a study of T cell responses to AZD1222 COVID-19 vaccine. Comments on this clone: Antigen specificity is unknown.

The protocol was immunoSEQ multiplex PCR, while the TCRdb copy is restricted to in-frame clones and leaves out a portion. The sample holds some 120,000 clones, 88% seen once. Findings and limits, study-wide: AZD1222 recipients seropositive at baseline numbered only 5 or 6. The repertoires were collected only after the peak T cell response. Clonal diversity may have been underestimated, and the donors were mostly white British, with more females than males.

The CDR3 length is 14 residues. V lost 5 bases and J 1 base, leaving 11 bases between the germline ends. From germline, CDR1 is LGHDT and CDR2 YNNKEL (reference sequence). Sequences were derived from peripheral blood, sampled on day 0 of MenACWY control vaccination. The sequence derives from an adult in good health. The chain joins TRBV3-1 (or the pseudogene TRBV3-2) to TRBJ1-1, with D hard to call. CDR3: CASSYRQGNTEAFF. DNA of the CDR3: TGTGCCAGCAGCTATCGTCAAGGGAACACTGAAGCTTTCTTT.